Sequencing of this T cell receptor (beta chain) was carried out in a study of shared clonotypes between healthy human individuals. General study results and limits: In this cohort, only blood was sampled, and tissue repertoires likely differ. In general, naive subsets displayed greater estimated richness than memory subsets did.

The CDR3 has 16 residues. J gave up 7 bases and V 8 bases, and 13 bases lay outside the gene matches. The germline CDR1 and CDR2 sequences are SEHNR and FQNEAQ (reference sequence). Sorted-subset replicate PCRs used around 200 ng of genomic DNA. This amount corresponded to 30,000 to 35,000 T cell genomes. Some clones are missing from TCRdb's copy, which holds only in-frame ones; the method was immunoSEQ multiplex PCR. Here the sample spans 700,000 to 950,000 clones, about 96% being singletons. Worth noting for this clone: Its matching antigen is unknown.

Naive-designated CD8 cells lacked CD45RO, were positively enriched for CCR7, and omitted terminally differentiated effector memory CD45RA+ cells. Healthy and HIV-negative, the adult donors had no recent acute infections or vaccinations. Sequences were obtained from naive CD8+ T cells sorted from blood. The chain couples TRBV7-9 to TRBJ2-2, with 10 bases identical to TRBD2. This TCR derives from a young man in good health. As DNA, the CDR3 is TGTGCCAGCTCGGAGGGACTAGCGTTTTTTGGCGGGGAGCTGTTTTTT. It encodes CASSEGLAFFGGELFF.